The clone carrying this T cell receptor (beta chain) was seen many times. Within the library, unique molecular identifiers were attached to each individual cDNA molecule. TCRdb used MiXCR to reprocess the RACE reads, holding one entry per CDR3 protein. The profile shows over 300,000 distinct CDR3 sequences, roughly 5% of them singletons. The sample belongs to a study of human T cells and chemical hapten exposure. The CDR3 sequence is 15 residues long. J lost 0 bases, V lost 4 bases, and 0 bases had no gene match. Time point: pre-sensitization, week 0. Described treatment: therapeutic diphenylcyclopropenone sensitization with weekly scalp DPC.

V and J are TRBV12-3 or TRBV12-4 and TRBJ2-3, with 11 nucleotides matching TRBD2. The sequence was obtained from a woman in her 50s with alopecia areata. Some clones in this sample may be carry-over from other donors' samples. The material was whole blood, obtained in connection with sensitization to the hapten diphenylcyclopropenone (DPC). For the CDR3, the DNA is TGTGCCAGCAGTTGGACTAGCGGGAGCACAGATACGCAGTATTTT. It codes for CASSWTSGSTDTQYF.